This entry describes one T cell receptor beta chain. The antigen remains unidentified. These data are taken from a study of T cell responses to AZD1222 COVID-19 vaccine. General observations from the study: Targeting of unmutated variant regions was reportedly seen in nearly half of spike-specific TCRs. Vaccine-related CD4 TCRs covered spike, predominating at 160-218 and 743-854. Repertoire sampling occurred only after the peak T cell response. Donor demographics were predominantly white British with a female majority; clonal diversity may be underestimated.

The table came from immunoSEQ multiplex PCR; TCRdb's copy has only in-frame clones and leaves some out. The data show fewer than 120,000 clones, with around nine tenths seen just once and more than 14% held by the top ten. CDR1 and CDR2 (germline): MNHEY, SVGAGI. V lost 5 bases and J lost 7; bases outside the gene matches: 12. This CDR3 has 15 amino acids. The receptor was isolated from an adult who received the AZD1222 COVID-19 vaccine. The chain joins TRBV6-5 to TRBJ1-2, with 8 positions matching TRBD1. Sample: peripheral blood, taken 28 days after the second AZD1222 dose. The CDR3: CASSTPRTGLLGYTF. DNA for the CDR3: TGTGCCAGCAGTACCCCCCGGACAGGGCTTCTTGGCTACACCTTC.